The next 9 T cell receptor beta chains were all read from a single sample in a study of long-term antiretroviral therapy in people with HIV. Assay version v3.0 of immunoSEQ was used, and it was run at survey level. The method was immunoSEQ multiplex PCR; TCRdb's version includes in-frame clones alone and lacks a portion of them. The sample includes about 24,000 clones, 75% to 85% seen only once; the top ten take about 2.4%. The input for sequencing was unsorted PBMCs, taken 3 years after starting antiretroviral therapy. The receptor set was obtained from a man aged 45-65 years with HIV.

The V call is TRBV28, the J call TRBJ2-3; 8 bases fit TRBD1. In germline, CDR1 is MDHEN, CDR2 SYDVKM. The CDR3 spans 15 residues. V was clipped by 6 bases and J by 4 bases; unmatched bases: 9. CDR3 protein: CASSTRGPGADTQYF. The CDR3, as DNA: TGTGCCAGCAGCACCAGGGGGCCTGGGGCAGATACGCAGTATTTT.

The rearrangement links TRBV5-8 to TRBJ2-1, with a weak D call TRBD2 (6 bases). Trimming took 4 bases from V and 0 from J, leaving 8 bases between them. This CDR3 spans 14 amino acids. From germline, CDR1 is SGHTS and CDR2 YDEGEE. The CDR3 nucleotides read TGTGCCAGCAGCGTGACTAGCTCCTACAATGAGCAGTTCTTC. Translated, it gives CASSVTSSYNEQFF. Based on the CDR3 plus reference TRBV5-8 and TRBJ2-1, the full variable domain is EAGVTQSPTHLIKTRGQQATLRCSPISGHTSVYWYQQALGLGLQFLLWYDEGEERNRGNFPPRFSGRQFPNYSSELNVNALELEDSALYLCASSVTSSYNEQFFGPGTRLTVL.

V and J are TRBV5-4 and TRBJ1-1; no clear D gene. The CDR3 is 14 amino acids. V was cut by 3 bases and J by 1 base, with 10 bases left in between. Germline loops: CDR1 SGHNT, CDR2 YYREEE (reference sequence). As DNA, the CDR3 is TGTGCCAGCAGCTGGACCACCGGGAACACTGAAGCTTTCTTT. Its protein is CASSWTTGNTEAFF.

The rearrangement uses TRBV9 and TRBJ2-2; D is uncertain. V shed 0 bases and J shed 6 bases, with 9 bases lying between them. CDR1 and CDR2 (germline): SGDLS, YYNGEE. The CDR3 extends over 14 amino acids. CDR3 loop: CASSVALMAGELFF. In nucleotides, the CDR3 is TGTGCCAGCAGCGTAGCACTAATGGCCGGGGAGCTGTTTTTT.

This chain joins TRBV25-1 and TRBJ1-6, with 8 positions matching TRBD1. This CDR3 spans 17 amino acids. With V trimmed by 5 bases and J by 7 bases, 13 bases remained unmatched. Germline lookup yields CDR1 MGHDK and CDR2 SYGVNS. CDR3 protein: CASSPSRAGGFNSPLHF. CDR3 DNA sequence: TGTGCCAGCAGTCCCTCAAGGGCAGGGGGCTTCAATTCACCCCTCCACTTT.

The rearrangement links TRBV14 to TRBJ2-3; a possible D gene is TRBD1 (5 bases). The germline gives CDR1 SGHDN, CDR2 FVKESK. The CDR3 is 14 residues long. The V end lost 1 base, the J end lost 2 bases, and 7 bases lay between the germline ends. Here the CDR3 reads CASSQGQLTDTQYF. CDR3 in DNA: TGTGCCAGCAGCCAAGGACAGCTCACAGATACGCAGTATTTT.

The CDR3 reads CASSQTTGDTQYF. CDR3 sequence (DNA): TGCGCCAGCAGCCAAACCACAGGAGATACGCAGTATTTT. The rearrangement uses TRBV4-3 and TRBJ2-3, with D possibly being TRBD1 (5 bases). CDR3 size: 13 residues. Trimming shortened V by 2 bases and J by 5 bases, and 8 bases separated the two germline ends. Germline V CDR1 and CDR2: LGHNA, YSLEER.

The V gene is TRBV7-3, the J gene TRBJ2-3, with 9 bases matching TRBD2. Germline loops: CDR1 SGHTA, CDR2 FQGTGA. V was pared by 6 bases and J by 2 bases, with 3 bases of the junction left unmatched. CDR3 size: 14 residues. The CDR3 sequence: CASRLAGATDTQYF. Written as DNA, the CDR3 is TGTGCCAGCAGATTAGCGGGGGCCACAGATACGCAGTATTTT.

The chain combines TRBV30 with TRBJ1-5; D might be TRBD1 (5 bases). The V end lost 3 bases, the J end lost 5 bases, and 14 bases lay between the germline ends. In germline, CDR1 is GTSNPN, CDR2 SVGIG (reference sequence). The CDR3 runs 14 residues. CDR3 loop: CAWSSRWGYQPQHF. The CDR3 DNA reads TGTGCCTGGAGCTCCCGATGGGGCTATCAGCCCCAGCATTTT.